The entry below gives a single TCR beta chain sequence along with its context. CDR3 and TCR beta VDJ profiling relied on a genomic DNA template. TCRdb reprocessed the reads with MiXCR, giving one entry per CDR3 protein. The sample comprises tens of thousands of distinct CDR3 sequences, about 70% of which are singletons, and approximately 81% rests with the top ten. This sample was taken from a study of CD8+CD57+ T cells in acquired aplastic anemia. Germline-derived CDR1 and CDR2 are LGHDT and YNNKEL (reference sequence). There are 14 residues in the CDR3. The V segment lost 6 bases and the J segment 4 bases; nucleotides outside the gene matches: 8. Sequenced patients had shown CD8+CD57+ cell expansion by flow cytometry.

V is TRBV3-1 and J is TRBJ2-5, with 7 bases lining up with TRBD1. The sample was sorted CD4+, CD8+, or CD8+CD57+ T cells (not recorded which) from PBMCs. This receptor was identified in a human donor with aplastic anemia. CDR3 sequence reads: CASRQVGGAETQYF. CDR3 in DNA: TGTGCCAGCAGGCAGGTAGGGGGCGCAGAGACCCAGTACTTC.